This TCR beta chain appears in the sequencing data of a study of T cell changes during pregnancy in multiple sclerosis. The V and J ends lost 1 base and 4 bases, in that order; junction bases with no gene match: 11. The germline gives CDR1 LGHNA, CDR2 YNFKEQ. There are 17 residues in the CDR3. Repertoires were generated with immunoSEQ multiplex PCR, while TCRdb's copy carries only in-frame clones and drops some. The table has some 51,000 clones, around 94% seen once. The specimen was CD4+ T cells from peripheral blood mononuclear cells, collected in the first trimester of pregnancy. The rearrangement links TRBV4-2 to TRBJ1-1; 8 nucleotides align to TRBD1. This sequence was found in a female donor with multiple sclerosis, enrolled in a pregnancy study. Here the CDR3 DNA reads TGTGCCAGCAGCCAAGCTGGGGGCAGGGGGCGCGGCACTGAAGCTTTCTTT. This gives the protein CASSQAGGRGRGTEAFF.